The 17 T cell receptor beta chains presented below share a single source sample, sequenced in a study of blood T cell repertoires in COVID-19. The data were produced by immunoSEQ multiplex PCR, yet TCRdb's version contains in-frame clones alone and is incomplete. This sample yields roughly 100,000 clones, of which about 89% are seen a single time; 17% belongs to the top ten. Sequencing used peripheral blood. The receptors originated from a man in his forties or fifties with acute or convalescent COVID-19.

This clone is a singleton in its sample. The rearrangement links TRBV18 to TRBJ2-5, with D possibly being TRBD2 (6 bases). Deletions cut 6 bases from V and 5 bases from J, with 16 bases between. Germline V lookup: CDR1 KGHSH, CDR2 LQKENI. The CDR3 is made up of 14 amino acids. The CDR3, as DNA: TGTGCCAGCTCCCCCCCGGAGGGCCGGGAGACCCAGTACTTC. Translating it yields CASSPPEGRETQYF.

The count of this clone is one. CDR3 residues: CASSLAGGPANEQFF. CDR3 sequence (DNA): TGTGCCAGCAGCTTAGCGGGGGGGCCTGCCAATGAGCAGTTCTTC. This chain connects TRBV5-4 to TRBJ2-1; 10 nucleotides agree with TRBD2. The CDR3 is 15 amino acids. CDR1 is SGHNT and CDR2 is YYREEE in the germline V gene (reference sequence). With V trimmed by 2 bases and J by 6 bases, 5 bases remained unmatched.

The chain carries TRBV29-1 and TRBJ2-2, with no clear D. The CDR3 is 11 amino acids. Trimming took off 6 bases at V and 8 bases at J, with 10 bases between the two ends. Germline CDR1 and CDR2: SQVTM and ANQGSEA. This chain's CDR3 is CSVKKAGELFF. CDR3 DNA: TGCAGCGTGAAGAAAGCGGGGGAGCTGTTTTTT.

Written as DNA, the CDR3 is TGTGCCAGCGACAGGGGAAACGGCTACACCTTC. It specifies CASDRGNGYTF. The chain joins TRBV5-6 to TRBJ1-2; 8 bases are a match to TRBD1. V gave up 7 bases and J gave up 8 bases; unmatched junction bases: 4. Germline V gene sequence: CDR1 SGHDT, CDR2 YYEEEE. There are 11 residues in the CDR3.

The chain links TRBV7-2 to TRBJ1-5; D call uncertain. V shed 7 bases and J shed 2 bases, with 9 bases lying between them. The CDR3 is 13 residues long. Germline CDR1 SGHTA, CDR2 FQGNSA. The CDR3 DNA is TGTGCCAGCACTAGCCAGGGCAATCAGCCCCAGCATTTT. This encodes CASTSQGNQPQHF.

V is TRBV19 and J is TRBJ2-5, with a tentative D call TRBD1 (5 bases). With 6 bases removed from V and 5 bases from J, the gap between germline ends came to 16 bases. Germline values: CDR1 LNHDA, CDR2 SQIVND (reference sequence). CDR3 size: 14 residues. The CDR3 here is CASSPDIYQETQYF. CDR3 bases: TGTGCCAGTAGCCCGGACATTTATCAGGAGACCCAGTACTTC. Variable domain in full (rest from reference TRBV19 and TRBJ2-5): DGGITQSPKYLFRKEGQNVTLSCEQNLNHDAMYWYRQDPGQGLRLIYYSQIVNDFQKGDIAEGYSVSREKKESFPLTVTSAQKNPTAFYLCASSPDIYQETQYFGPGTRLLVL.

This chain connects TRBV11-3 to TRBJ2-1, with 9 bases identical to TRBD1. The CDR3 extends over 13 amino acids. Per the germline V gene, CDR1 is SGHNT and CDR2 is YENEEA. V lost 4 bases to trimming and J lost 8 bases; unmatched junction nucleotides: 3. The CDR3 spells CASSSRTGDEQFF. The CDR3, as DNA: TGTGCCAGCAGCTCGCGGACAGGGGATGAGCAGTTCTTC.

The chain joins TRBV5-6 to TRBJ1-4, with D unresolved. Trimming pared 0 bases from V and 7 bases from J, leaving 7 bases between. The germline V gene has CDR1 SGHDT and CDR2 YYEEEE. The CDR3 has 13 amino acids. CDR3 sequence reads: CASSLVNGEKLFF. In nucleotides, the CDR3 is TGTGCCAGCAGCTTGGTCAACGGTGAAAAACTGTTTTTT.

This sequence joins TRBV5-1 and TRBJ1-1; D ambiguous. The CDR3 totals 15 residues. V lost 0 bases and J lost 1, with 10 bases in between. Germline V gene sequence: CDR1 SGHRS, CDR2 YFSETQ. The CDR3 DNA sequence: TGCGCCAGCAGCTTGGTGGGCAGCTCGAACACTGAAGCTTTCTTT. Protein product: CASSLVGSSNTEAFF.

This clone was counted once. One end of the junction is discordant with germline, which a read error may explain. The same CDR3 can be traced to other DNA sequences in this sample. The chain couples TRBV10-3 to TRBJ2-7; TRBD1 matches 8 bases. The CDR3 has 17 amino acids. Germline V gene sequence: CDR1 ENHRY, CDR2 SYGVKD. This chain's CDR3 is CAISDPGAGTGIYEQYF. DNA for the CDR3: TGTGCCATCAGTGACCCAGGGGCCGGGACAGGAATCTACGAGCAGTATTTC.

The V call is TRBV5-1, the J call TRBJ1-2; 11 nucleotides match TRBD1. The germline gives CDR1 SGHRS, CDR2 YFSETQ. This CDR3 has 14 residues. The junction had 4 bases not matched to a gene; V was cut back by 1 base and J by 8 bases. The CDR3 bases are TGCGCCAGCAGCTTGAGGACAGGGGGCGACGGCTACACCTTC. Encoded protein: CASSLRTGGDGYTF.

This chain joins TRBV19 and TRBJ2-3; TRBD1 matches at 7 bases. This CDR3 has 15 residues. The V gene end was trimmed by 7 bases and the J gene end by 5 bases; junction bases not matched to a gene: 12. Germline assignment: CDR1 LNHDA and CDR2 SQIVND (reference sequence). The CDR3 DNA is TGTGCCAGTACCCGAGGGGACAGAAAGATAGATACGCAGTATTTT. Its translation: CASTRGDRKIDTQYF. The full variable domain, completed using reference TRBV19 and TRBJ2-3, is DGGITQSPKYLFRKEGQNVTLSCEQNLNHDAMYWYRQDPGQGLRLIYYSQIVNDFQKGDIAEGYSVSREKKESFPLTVTSAQKNPTAFYLCASTRGDRKIDTQYFGPGTRLTVL.

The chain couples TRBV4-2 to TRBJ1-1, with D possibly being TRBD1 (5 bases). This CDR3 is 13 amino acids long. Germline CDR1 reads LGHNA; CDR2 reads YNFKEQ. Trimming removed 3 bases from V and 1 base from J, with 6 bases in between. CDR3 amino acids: CASSQTENTEAFF. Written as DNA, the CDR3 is TGTGCCAGCAGCCAGACAGAGAACACTGAAGCTTTCTTT.

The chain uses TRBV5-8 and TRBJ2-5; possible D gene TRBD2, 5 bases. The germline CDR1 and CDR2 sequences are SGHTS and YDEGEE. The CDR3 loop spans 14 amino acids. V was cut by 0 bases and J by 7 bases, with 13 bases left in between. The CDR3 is CASSLAFSAGTQYF. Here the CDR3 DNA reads TGTGCCAGCAGCTTGGCCTTTAGCGCGGGGACCCAGTACTTC.

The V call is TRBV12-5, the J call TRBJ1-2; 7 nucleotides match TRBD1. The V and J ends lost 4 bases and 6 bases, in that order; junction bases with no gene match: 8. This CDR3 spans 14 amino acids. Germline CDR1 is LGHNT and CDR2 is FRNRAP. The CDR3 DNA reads TGTGCTAGTGGTTCTGACAGGGAACCAGATGGCTACACCTTC. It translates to CASGSDREPDGYTF.

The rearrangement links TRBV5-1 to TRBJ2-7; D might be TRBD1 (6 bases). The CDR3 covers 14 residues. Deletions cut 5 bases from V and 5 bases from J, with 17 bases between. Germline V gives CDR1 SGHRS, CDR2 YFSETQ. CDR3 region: CASSPGTPRDEQYF. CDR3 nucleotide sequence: TGCGCCAGCAGTCCGGGGACACCCCGGGACGAGCAGTACTTC.

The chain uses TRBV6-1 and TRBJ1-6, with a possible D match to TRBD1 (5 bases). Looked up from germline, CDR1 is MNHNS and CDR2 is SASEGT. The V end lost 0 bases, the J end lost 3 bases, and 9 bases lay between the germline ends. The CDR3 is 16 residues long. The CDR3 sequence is CASSEAAGIYNSPLHF. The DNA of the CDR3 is TGTGCCAGCAGTGAAGCTGCAGGGATCTATAATTCACCCCTCCACTTT.